A single sample is the source of the 20 T cell receptor beta chains below, sequenced in a study of regulatory T cells in long-lasting Graves disease. Time point: persistent/refractory GD, antithyroid drugs over 5 years with positive TRAb. The TCR library was made from RNA that had been extracted from PBMCs in TRIzol. Sequencing libraries for TCR beta were prepared with iRepertoire HTBI primers and Arm-PCR of CDR3 regions. TCRdb processed the multiplex PCR reads anew with MiXCR; each CDR3 protein has one entry. The sample includes roughly 500,000 distinct CDR3 sequences, about a fifth of them seen just once. The input for sequencing was peripheral blood mononuclear cells (PBMCs), taken when the disease was refractory, from a patient treated with antithyroid drugs. The receptors were gathered from a female donor with Graves disease.

The chain is built from TRBV3-1 and TRBJ1-1, with TRBD1 as a possible D gene (6 bases). Trimming took off 0 bases at V and 4 bases at J, with 12 bases between the two ends. From germline, CDR1 is LGHDT and CDR2 YNNKEL (reference sequence). The CDR3 length is 15 residues. The CDR3 DNA reads as TGTGCCAGCAGCCAAGATCTTGAAGGGGGCACTGAAGCTTTCTTT. As protein: CASSQDLEGGTEAFF.

Only a few counts were recorded for this clonotype. The rearrangement joins TRBV6-1 to TRBJ2-7; D not certain. The CDR3 extends over 13 amino acids. The germline gives CDR1 MNHNS, CDR2 SASEGT. Between the trimmed V and J ends, which lost 2 bases and 5 bases, there was a span of 10 bases. The DNA for the CDR3 is TGTGCCAGCAGTGAATTACGCGCCCACGAGCAGTACTTC. It encodes CASSELRAHEQYF.

This clonotype was found a few times. This chain joins TRBV5-1 and TRBJ1-2, with TRBD1 matching over 8 bases. CDR3 length: 14 residues. The ends lost 3 bases at V and 5 bases at J; junction bases unmatched: 6. The germline V gene encodes CDR1 SGHRS and CDR2 YFSETQ. In DNA form, the CDR3 reads TGCGCCAGCAGCTCGAACGACAGGGGATATGGCTACACCTTC. Translation: CASSSNDRGYGYTF. Drawing the rest from reference TRBV5-1 and TRBJ1-2, the complete variable domain is KAGVTQTPRYLIKTRGQQVTLSCSPISGHRSVSWYQQTPGQGLQFLFEYFSETQRNKGNFPGRFSGRQFSNSRSEMNVSTLELGDSALYLCASSSNDRGYGYTFGSGTRLTVV.

This clonotype was recorded a few times. The chain recombines TRBV6-1 with TRBJ1-3, with 9 bases identical to TRBD1. Germline assignment: CDR1 MNHNS and CDR2 SASEGT. V lost 7 bases to trimming and J lost 3 bases; unmatched junction nucleotides: 4. The CDR3 is 14 amino acids. CDR3: CASTRTGDGNTIYF. The CDR3 region has the DNA TGTGCCAGCACCCGGACAGGGGATGGAAACACCATATATTTT.

The V call is TRBV7-9, the J call TRBJ1-2; TRBD1 is a possible D gene (5 bases). Germline CDR1 SEHNR, CDR2 FQNEAQ (reference sequence). Trimming took off 5 bases at V and 2 bases at J, with 15 bases between the two ends. This CDR3 comprises 15 residues. In DNA form, the CDR3 reads TGTGCCAGCAGCCCGGTTGGGGGAGTGAACTATGGCTACACCTTC. It codes for CASSPVGGVNYGYTF.

In the case of this clonotype: At one boundary the junction diverges from the germline segment, which might be a read error. The V gene is TRBV10-1, the J gene TRBJ2-7; D uncertain. The CDR3 sequence is 14 residues long. In germline, CDR1 is WNHNN, CDR2 SYGVQD (reference sequence). CDR3 region: CAISESWGSYEQYF. In DNA, the CDR3 is TGTGCCATCAGTGAGTCTTGGGGAAGCTACGAGCAGTACTTC.

As concerns this clonotype: Given a much more abundant clone one base away, this may be a read error. This chain uses TRBV24-1 with TRBJ1-5; D is possibly TRBD1 (6 bases). Looked up from germline, CDR1 is KGHDR and CDR2 is SFDVKD. The CDR3 runs to 13 residues. Trimming removed 4 bases at V and 5 bases at J, with 8 bases between. CDR3 residues: CATSEEGDQPQHF. In nucleotides, the CDR3 is TGTGCCACCAGTGAGGAGGGGGATCAGCCCCAGCATTTT.

This clonotype was observed many times. In nucleotides, the CDR3 is TGTGCCAGTAGTGCCGGACAGGGGGCCCCGTTAAACACTGAAGCTTTCTTT. Its translation: CASSAGQGAPLNTEAFF. The V and J genes are TRBV19 and TRBJ1-1; 11 nucleotides align to TRBD1. CDR3 length: 17 amino acids. In germline, CDR1 is LNHDA, CDR2 SQIVND (reference sequence). Germline trimming cut 5 bases from V and 2 bases from J; bases unmatched to any gene: 10. The full variable domain, with the rest looked up from reference TRBV19 and TRBJ1-1, is DGGITQSPKYLFRKEGQNVTLSCEQNLNHDAMYWYRQDPGQGLRLIYYSQIVNDFQKGDIAEGYSVSREKKESFPLTVTSAQKNPTAFYLCASSAGQGAPLNTEAFFGQGTRLTVV.

In this sample, this clonotype turned up a few times. The chain carries TRBV29-1 and TRBJ1-3; D is possibly TRBD1 (5 bases). Germline lookup yields CDR1 SQVTM and CDR2 ANQGSEA. The CDR3 runs 12 residues. The V end lost 7 bases, the J end lost 7 bases, and 14 bases lay between the germline ends. This CDR3 reads CSGGDFENTIYF. CDR3 in DNA: TGCAGCGGGGGGGACTTTGAGAACACCATATATTTT.

This clonotype was observed many times. The rearrangement joins TRBV2 to TRBJ2-5, with 9 bases lining up with TRBD1. Trimming at V came to 8 bases and at J to 0 bases, leaving 16 bases not matched to a gene. The germline V gene has CDR1 SNHLY and CDR2 FYNNEI. The CDR3 totals 18 residues. For the CDR3, the DNA is TGTGCCAGCGAGTTTCAACGGGACAGGGACACGTACCAAGAGACCCAGTACTTC. Translating gives CASEFQRDRDTYQETQYF.

The chain is built from TRBV29-1 and TRBJ2-7; 7 bases map to TRBD1. CDR1 and CDR2 from the germline V gene are SQVTM and ANQGSEA. This CDR3 is 14 amino acids long. The junction had 9 bases not matched to a gene; V was cut back by 7 bases and J by 0 bases. The CDR3 sequence: CSAQDRTSSYEQYF. The DNA for the CDR3 is TGCAGCGCCCAGGACAGGACGAGCTCCTACGAGCAGTACTTC.

This clonotype was seen ten or more times. V and J are TRBV28 and TRBJ1-2; D remains ambiguous. Germline CDR1 reads MDHEN; CDR2 reads SYDVKM. Trimming stripped 11 bases from V and 8 bases from J, with 18 bases between. The CDR3 has 12 residues. As DNA, the CDR3 is TGTGCCGGCTCCCGGAGAGGTGACGGCTACACCTTC. This gives the protein CAGSRRGDGYTF.

The table lists this clonotype with a few counts. The gene calls are TRBV18 and TRBJ1-4, with D perhaps TRBD1 (6 bases). The CDR3 has 15 residues. Trimming cost V 2 bases and J 4 bases, with 11 bases left between them. Germline V gene lookup returns CDR1 KGHSH and CDR2 LQKENI. CDR3 loop: CASSPGGSSNEKLFF. CDR3 nucleotides: TGTGCCAGCTCACCAGGGGGCTCAAGTAATGAAAAACTGTTTTTT.

This clonotype has at least ten counts. V is TRBV12-3 or TRBV12-4 and J is TRBJ1-1; a possible D gene is TRBD1 (5 bases). CDR3 size: 15 residues. V lost 1 base, J lost 4 bases, and 13 bases lay in between. This CDR3 is CASSLGGSSGTEAFF. The CDR3 DNA follows: TGTGCCAGCAGTTTAGGGGGGTCATCAGGCACTGAAGCTTTCTTT.

In its sample, this clonotype was seen many times. The V gene is TRBV14, the J gene TRBJ1-2; no clear D. CDR3 length: 16 amino acids. V was clipped by 0 bases and J by 4 bases, with 15 bases between them. The germline V gene has CDR1 SGHDN and CDR2 FVKESK. The chain's CDR3 is CASSQEGGLTGYGYTF. CDR3 DNA sequence: TGTGCCAGCAGCCAAGAAGGCGGACTAACCGGCTATGGCTACACCTTC.

The sample holds many counts of this clonotype. In nucleotides, the CDR3 is TGTGCCAGCAGCTCTCTGGCCGGGGGGATAAACATTCAGTACTTC. Protein sequence: CASSSLAGGINIQYF. This sequence joins TRBV7-9 and TRBJ2-4, with TRBD2 matching 7 bases. Germline trimming cut 4 bases from V and 6 bases from J; bases unmatched to any gene: 9. CDR1 is SEHNR, CDR2 FQNEAQ, per germline (reference sequence). The CDR3 sequence is 15 residues long. The full variable domain, completed using reference TRBV7-9 and TRBJ2-4, is DTGVSQNPRHKITKRGQNVTFRCDPISEHNRLYWYRQTLGQGPEFLTYFQNEAQLEKSRLLSDRFSAERPKGSFSTLEIQRTEQGDSAMYLCASSSLAGGINIQYFGAGTRLSVL.

This clonotype was found many times. The genes are TRBV28 and TRBJ1-5; D unclear. Trimming took off 11 bases at V and 1 base at J, with 15 bases between the two ends. CDR3 length: 14 amino acids. Germline V gives CDR1 MDHEN, CDR2 SYDVKM. Written as DNA, the CDR3 is TGTGCCGCCCGGTCCCGGCTGAGCAATCAGCCCCAGCATTTT. Its translation is CAARSRLSNQPQHF.

The rearrangement uses TRBV4-1 and TRBJ1-4; weak D call: TRBD1 (6 bases). Trimming removed 4 bases at V and 6 bases at J, with 18 bases between. Per the germline V gene, CDR1 is MGHRA and CDR2 is YSYEKL. CDR3 length equals 16 residues. CDR3 coding DNA: TGCGCCAGCAGCCCTCTTAGGGGGACTACTTATGAAAAACTGTTTTTT. It codes for CASSPLRGTTYEKLFF.

This clonotype has at least ten counts. The chain recombines TRBV6-2 or TRBV6-3 with TRBJ1-2; TRBD1 might be the D (6 bases). V was clipped by 6 bases and J by 3 bases, with 14 bases between them. The CDR3 runs to 14 residues. In germline, CDR1 is MNHEY, CDR2 SVGEGT. The DNA for the CDR3 is TGTGCCAGCAGGTATCCGGGACAACACTATGGCTACACCTTC. Protein sequence: CASRYPGQHYGYTF.

This clonotype showed up just a few times. This chain connects TRBV13 to TRBJ1-1, with D possibly being TRBD1 (5 bases). Germline values: CDR1 PRHDT, CDR2 FYEKMQ (reference sequence). The CDR3 is made up of 17 amino acids. V shed 1 base and J shed 6 bases, with 21 bases lying between them. The CDR3 nucleotides are TGTGCCAGCAGCTTAGCGGGGGGGGGTTCAGTTCTTGCTGAAGCTTTCTTT. Translated: CASSLAGGGSVLAEAFF.